The clone carrying this TCR beta chain is a singleton in its sample. Only in-frame clones appear in the TCRdb table, and some are missing; sequencing was by immunoSEQ multiplex PCR. The sample has 350,000 to 400,000 clones, 70% to 90% seen once. These data belong to a study of blood T cell repertoires in COVID-19. The clonotype comes from a woman in her twenties or thirties with acute COVID-19. The specimen sequenced was PBMCs or T cells enriched from blood (not recorded which).

CDR3 DNA: TGCGCCAGCAGCCCGAGGGGGGACAGTCCGTACAATGAGCAGTTCTTC. Its translation: CASSPRGDSPYNEQFF. This sequence joins TRBV5-1 and TRBJ2-1, with D perhaps matching TRBD1 (7 bases). This CDR3 has 16 amino acids. The germline V gene encodes CDR1 SGHRS and CDR2 YFSETQ. V shed 4 bases and J shed 4 bases, with 18 bases lying between them.